The T cell receptor beta chain under discussion was sequenced for a study of siplizumab effects on memory and regulatory T cells (dated by TCRdb to about 2019). Regarding the research as a whole: The effect of the anti-CD2 antibody siplizumab on alloreactive T-cell subsets was examined in allogeneic mixed lymphocyte reactions constructed from human PBMCs. Overall study outcomes, separate from this receptor: Among mappable alloreactive CD4+ clones, an average Treg-derived fraction of over 60% was observed with siplizumab, compared with 25% to 30% in control reactions. No functional confirmation was obtained for the suppressive function of proliferating Tregs from siplizumab cultures. A naive or memory phenotype could not be assigned to roughly 75-96% of proliferating CD4+ or CD8+ clones. The cumulative frequency of alloreactive sequences that could be traced back to unstimulated CD4+ memory T cells was significantly reduced by siplizumab. Compared with memory T cells, unstimulated naive T cells appeared more diverse, and naive cells seemed to make a substantial contribution to the alloresponse. Sequences below about 10^-5 frequency were poorly captured, so only a minor fraction of alloreactive clones could be mapped to unstimulated subsets.

The CDR3 starts with the cysteine, ends with the phenylalanine, and has 15 residues. Just the 45-base CDR3 DNA is kept, in frame starting at base 1. V loses 4 bases, J loses 5 bases, and the germline ends lie 18 bases apart. The CDR1 and CDR2 encoded by the germline V gene are SGHDT and YYEEEE. The library was made by the immunoSEQ multiplex PCR assay. Each sample had roughly 100,000 TCR templates assayed by the deep sequencing platform. Genomic DNA extracted from sorted T cells was used for TCRbeta CDR3 sequencing. Per the source publication's procedure: The R programming language was used for the clonal analysis of the TCRbeta CDR3 data. Alloreactive CD4+ and CD8+ clones were defined by comparing unstimulated samples with post-reaction CFSE-low samples. Regulatory or non-regulatory origin was assigned to alloreactive CD4+ clones by matching of sequences to sorted unstimulated Treg and non-Treg repertoires. TCRdb took this table from immuneACCESS and kept in-frame rearrangements with V and J called. Such tables lack part of the clones; where checked against another copy, unresolved V genes explain under half of the gap, and the rest is unexplained. V, J and clone size reflect that table, while D and trimming were determined from the DNA. The sample records fewer than 100,000 clones, around 93% of which are singletons. About a fifth of the sample is in the top ten clones.

TCRbeta CDR3 sequencing was performed on sorted unstimulated T cells and on proliferating T cells recovered from mixed lymphocyte reactions. Fresh whole blood from approximately ten HLA-typed healthy donors was used to isolate PBMCs. Of note for this clone: Its antigen specificity is not known. No much larger clonotype is one base removed from it; base qualities were not supplied.

Material: CD8+ T cells sorted from blood. The TCR was taken from a human donor in good health. The chain joins TRBV5-6 to TRBJ2-5; matching of 6 bases hints at TRBD2 as the D gene. The DNA reads TGTGCCAGCAGCGGGGGGACTCCGGGATGGGAGACCCAGTACTTC. Translated, it reads CASSGGTPGWETQYF. Here the CDR3 is joined to the reference TRBV5-6 and TRBJ2-5 genes, and the full variable domain is: DAGVTQSPTHLIKTRGQQVTLRCSPKSGHDTVSWYQQALGQGPQFIFQYYEEEERQRGNFPDRFSGHQFPNYSSELNVNALLLGDSALYLCASSGGTPGWETQYFGPGTRLLVL.